This entry lists 8 T cell receptor beta chains sequenced from one sample in a study of cytomegalovirus exposure and HLA in healthy donors. The PCR used 60 Vbeta and 13 Jbeta primers. Data came from immunoSEQ multiplex PCR; TCRdb stores just in-frame clones and leaves some out. The data show 160,000 or so clones, with 82% seen just once and under 7.5% held by the top ten. Sequencing was performed on PBMCs. The receptors stem from a woman aged 45-59 years in good health and CMV-seropositive.

The rearrangement joins TRBV5-1 to TRBJ1-5; tentative D call: TRBD1 (5 bases). Deletions cut 1 base from V and 4 bases from J, with 12 bases between. The CDR3 consists of 15 residues. Germline CDR1 SGHRS, CDR2 YFSETQ. CDR3 sequence: CASSLTGDFNQPQHF. CDR3 in DNA: TGCGCCAGCAGCTTGACAGGCGACTTTAATCAGCCCCAGCATTTT.

The chain employs TRBV7-2 and TRBJ1-1; D remains ambiguous. The germline V gene has CDR1 SGHTA and CDR2 FQGNSA. The CDR3 is 13 residues long. Trimming removed 4 bases from V and 1 base from J, with 7 bases in between. In DNA, the CDR3 is TGTGCCAGCAGCTCCTTTAAGAACACTGAAGCTTTCTTT. It translates to CASSSFKNTEAFF.

The gene calls are TRBV5-1 and TRBJ2-1, with 7 bases lining up with TRBD2. Looked up from germline, CDR1 is SGHRS and CDR2 is YFSETQ. The CDR3 has 14 amino acids. Trimming cost V 4 bases and J 7 bases; bases outside gene matches: 8. CDR3 coding DNA: TGCGCCAGCAGCCTCTCGGGGGGTCTAAATGAGCAGTTCTTC. This sequence encodes CASSLSGGLNEQFF.

V usage is TRBV5-6 and J usage is TRBJ2-7; 7 bases fit TRBD1. J was trimmed by 6 bases and V by 4 bases; bases with no gene match: 7. Germline-derived CDR1 and CDR2 are SGHDT and YYEEEE. The CDR3 extends over 13 amino acids. The CDR3 DNA is TGTGCCAGCAGCCAAATACAGGGGACCGAGCAGTACTTC. It codes for CASSQIQGTEQYF. Complete variable domain (other parts from reference TRBV5-6 and TRBJ2-7): DAGVTQSPTHLIKTRGQQVTLRCSPKSGHDTVSWYQQALGQGPQFIFQYYEEEERQRGNFPDRFSGHQFPNYSSELNVNALLLGDSALYLCASSQIQGTEQYFGPGTRLTVT.

The chain carries TRBV10-2 and TRBJ1-5; maybe TRBD1 (6 bases). Germline-derived CDR1 and CDR2 are WSHSY and SAAADI. The length of the CDR3 is 14 residues. V lost 3 bases and J lost 4, with 10 bases in between. CDR3 sequence reads: CASSDDRLNQPQHF. As DNA, the CDR3 is TGCGCCAGCAGTGATGACAGGTTGAATCAGCCCCAGCATTTT.

This clone was detected once. The V call is TRBV7-2, the J call TRBJ2-1; tentatively, D is TRBD2 (5 bases). The CDR3 is 15 amino acids. Trimming removed 2 bases at V and 6 bases at J, with 14 bases between. Germline V gene sequence: CDR1 SGHTA, CDR2 FQGNSA. The DNA of the CDR3 is TGTGCCAGCAGCTTACAAGCGGCGGCGGGCAATGAGCAGTTCTTC. Translation: CASSLQAAAGNEQFF.

The chain employs TRBV11-2 and TRBJ2-3, with 11 bases lining up with TRBD2. CDR1 and CDR2 from the germline V gene are SGHAT and FQNNGV. The CDR3 is 14 residues long. After removal of 3 bases from V and 4 bases from J, the junction contained 0 bases not matched to a gene. The CDR3 nucleotides read TGTGCCAGCAGCTTTAGCGGGGGGGCAGATACGCAGTATTTT. Translation: CASSFSGGADTQYF.

The chain combines TRBV9 with TRBJ2-3, with 12 bases lining up with TRBD2. J was trimmed by 2 bases and V by 4 bases; bases with no gene match: 5. Germline V lookup: CDR1 SGDLS, CDR2 YYNGEE. The CDR3 extends over 16 amino acids. The CDR3 DNA sequence: TGTGCCAGCAGCCTCCCTAGCGGGGGGGCCACAGATACGCAGTATTTT. Protein sequence: CASSLPSGGATDTQYF.